This TCR beta chain is from a study of early T cells in non-severe SARS-CoV-2 infection. Unique molecular identifiers were added to individual cDNA molecules. Each CDR3 protein gets one entry after TCRdb re-called the 5' RACE reads with MiXCR. Among 40,000 to 60,000 distinct CDR3 sequences listed, about 9.8% were seen once. This clonotype was detected only a few times. The CDR3 consists of 14 residues. The ends lost 3 bases at V and 6 bases at J; junction bases unmatched: 7. The specimen was whole blood. This receptor was obtained from an adult who was a healthcare worker with PCR-confirmed SARS-CoV-2 infection or an uninfected control (not recorded which). This chain connects TRBV12-3 or TRBV12-4 to TRBJ2-7; 8 bases fit TRBD2. In DNA form, the CDR3 reads TGTGCCAGCAGTTTCCGGGGGGGAGGGGTCGAGCAGTACTTC. It yields the protein CASSFRGGGVEQYF.